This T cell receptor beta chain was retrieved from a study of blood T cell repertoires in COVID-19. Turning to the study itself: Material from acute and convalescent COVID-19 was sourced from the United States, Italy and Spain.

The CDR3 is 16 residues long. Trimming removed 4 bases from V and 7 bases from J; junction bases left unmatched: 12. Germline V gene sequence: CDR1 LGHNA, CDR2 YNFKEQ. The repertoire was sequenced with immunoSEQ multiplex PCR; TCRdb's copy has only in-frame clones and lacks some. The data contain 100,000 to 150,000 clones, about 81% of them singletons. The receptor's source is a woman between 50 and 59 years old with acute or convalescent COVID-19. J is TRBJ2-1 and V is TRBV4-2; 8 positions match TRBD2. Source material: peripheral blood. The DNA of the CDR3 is TGTGCCAGCAGCCGATCAACTAGCGGAGGAAAGAATGAGCAGTTCTTC. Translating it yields CASSRSTSGGKNEQFF.